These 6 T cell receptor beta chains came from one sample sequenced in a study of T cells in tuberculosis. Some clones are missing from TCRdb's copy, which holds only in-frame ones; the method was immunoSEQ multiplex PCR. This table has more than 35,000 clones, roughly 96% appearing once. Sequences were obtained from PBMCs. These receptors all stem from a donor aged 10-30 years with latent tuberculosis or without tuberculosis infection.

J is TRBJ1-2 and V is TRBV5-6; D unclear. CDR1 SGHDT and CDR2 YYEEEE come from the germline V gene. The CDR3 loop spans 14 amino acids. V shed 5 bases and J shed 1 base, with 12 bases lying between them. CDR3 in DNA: TGTGCCAGCAGGAAGACTGGCGTTAACTATGGCTACACCTTC. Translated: CASRKTGVNYGYTF.

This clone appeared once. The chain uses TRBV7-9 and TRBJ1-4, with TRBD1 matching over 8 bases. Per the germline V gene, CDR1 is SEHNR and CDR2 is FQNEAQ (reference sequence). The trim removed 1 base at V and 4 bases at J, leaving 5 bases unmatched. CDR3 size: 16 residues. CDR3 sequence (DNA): TGTGCCAGCAGCTTAGATAGGACAGGGAATAATGAAAAACTGTTTTTT. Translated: CASSLDRTGNNEKLFF. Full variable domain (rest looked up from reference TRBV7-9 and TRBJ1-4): DTGVSQNPRHKITKRGQNVTFRCDPISEHNRLYWYRQTLGQGPEFLTYFQNEAQLEKSRLLSDRFSAERPKGSFSTLEIQRTEQGDSAMYLCASSLDRTGNNEKLFFGSGTQLSVL.

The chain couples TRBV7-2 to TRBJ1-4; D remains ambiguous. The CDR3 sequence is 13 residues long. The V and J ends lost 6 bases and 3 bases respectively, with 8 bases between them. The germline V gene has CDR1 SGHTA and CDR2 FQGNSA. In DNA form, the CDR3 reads TGTGCCAGCAGACGAGAGGCTAATGAAAAACTGTTTTTT. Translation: CASRREANEKLFF.

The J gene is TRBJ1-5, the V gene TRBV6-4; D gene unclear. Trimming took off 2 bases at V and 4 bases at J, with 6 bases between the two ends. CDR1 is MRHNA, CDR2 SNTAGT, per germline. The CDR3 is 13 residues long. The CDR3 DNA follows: TGTGCCAGCAGTGACCGGGAGAATCAGCCCCAGCATTTT. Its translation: CASSDRENQPQHF.

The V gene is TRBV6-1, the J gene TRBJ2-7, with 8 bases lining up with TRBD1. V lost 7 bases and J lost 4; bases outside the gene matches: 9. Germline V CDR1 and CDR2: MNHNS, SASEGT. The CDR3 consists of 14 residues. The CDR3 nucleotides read TGTGCCAGCACTGGGACAGGAGCCAATTACGAGCAGTACTTC. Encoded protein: CASTGTGANYEQYF.

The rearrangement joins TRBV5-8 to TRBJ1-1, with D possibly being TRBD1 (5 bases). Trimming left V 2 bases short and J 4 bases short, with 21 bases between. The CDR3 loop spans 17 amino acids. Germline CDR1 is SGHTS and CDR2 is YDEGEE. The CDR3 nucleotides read TGTGCCAGCAGCTTTTATCCTTTAGGGCAGGGAACCACTGAAGCTTTCTTT. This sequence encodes CASSFYPLGQGTTEAFF.